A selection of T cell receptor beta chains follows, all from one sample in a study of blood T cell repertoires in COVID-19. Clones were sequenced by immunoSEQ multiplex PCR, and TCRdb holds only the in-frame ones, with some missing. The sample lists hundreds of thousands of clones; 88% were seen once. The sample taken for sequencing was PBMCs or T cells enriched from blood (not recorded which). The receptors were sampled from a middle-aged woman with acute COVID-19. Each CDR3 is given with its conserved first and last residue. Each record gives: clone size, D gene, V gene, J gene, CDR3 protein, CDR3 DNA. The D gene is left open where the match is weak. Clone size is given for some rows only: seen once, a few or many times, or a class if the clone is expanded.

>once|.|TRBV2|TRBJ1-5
CASSFGGQNQPQHF
TGTGCCAGCAGTTTCGGGGGGCAGAATCAGCCCCAGCATTTT
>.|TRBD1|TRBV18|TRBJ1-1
CASSPTGGHTEAFF
TGTGCCAGCTCACCGACAGGGGGCCACACTGAAGCTTTCTTT
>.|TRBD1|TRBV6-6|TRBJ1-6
CASSYNDRGDNSPLHF
TGTGCCAGCAGTTACAATGACAGGGGGGATAATTCACCCCTCCACTTT
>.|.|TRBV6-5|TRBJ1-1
CAHKARGMNTEAFF
TGTGCCCACAAGGCTAGGGGGATGAACACTGAAGCTTTCTTT
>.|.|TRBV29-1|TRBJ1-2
CSVVGGAGYTF
TGCAGCGTTGTCGGGGGAGCTGGCTACACCTTC
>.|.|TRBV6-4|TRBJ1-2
CASSRTFQGVGGYTF
TGTGCCAGCAGTCGGACCTTCCAGGGCGTGGGGGGCTACACCTTC
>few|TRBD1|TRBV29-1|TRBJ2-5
CSVQDRIQETQYF
TGCAGCGTCCAGGACAGGATCCAAGAGACCCAGTACTTC
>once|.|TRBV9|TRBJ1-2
CASSLSGGWYGYTF
TGTGCCAGCAGCCTTAGCGGGGGGTGGTATGGCTACACCTTC
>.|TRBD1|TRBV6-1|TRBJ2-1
CASSDRDRYNEQFF
TGTGCCAGCAGTGACCGGGACAGATACAATGAGCAGTTCTTC
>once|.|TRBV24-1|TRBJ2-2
CATSDRANTGELFF
TGTGCCACCAGTGACAGGGCCAACACCGGGGAGCTGTTTTTT
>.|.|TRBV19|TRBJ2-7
CASSTTGLLKSYEQYF
TGTGCCAGTAGTACCACGGGACTTTTAAAATCCTACGAGCAGTACTTC
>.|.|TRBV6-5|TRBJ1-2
CASSYSSQRGYTF
TGTGCCAGCAGTTACTCGTCGCAGAGGGGCTACACCTTC
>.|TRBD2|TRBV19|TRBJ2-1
CASSIASSGGGINEQFF
TGTGCCAGTAGTATAGCGTCTAGCGGGGGGGGGATCAATGAGCAGTTCTTC
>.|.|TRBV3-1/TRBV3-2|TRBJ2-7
CASSNRADEQYF
TGTGCCAGCAGTAACAGGGCGGACGAGCAGTACTTC
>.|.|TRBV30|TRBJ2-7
CAWSGTELFSEQYF
TGTGCCTGGAGTGGGACAGAACTTTTTAGCGAGCAGTACTTC
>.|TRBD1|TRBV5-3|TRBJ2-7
CARSPTRQGHYEQYF
TGTGCCAGAAGCCCCACTCGACAGGGCCACTACGAGCAGTACTTC
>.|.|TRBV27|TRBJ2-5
CASSSGQKQETQYF
TGTGCCAGCAGTTCCGGACAGAAACAAGAGACCCAGTACTTC
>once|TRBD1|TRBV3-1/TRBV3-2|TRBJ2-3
CASSQGVGQVNTQYF
TGTGCCAGCAGCCAAGGGGTGGGACAGGTAAATACGCAGTATTTT
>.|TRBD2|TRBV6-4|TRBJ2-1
CASSFLAGASYNEQFF
TGTGCCAGCAGTTTCCTAGCGGGGGCAAGCTACAATGAGCAGTTCTTC
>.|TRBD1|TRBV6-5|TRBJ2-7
CASSSNRGPYEQYF
TGTGCCAGCAGTTCGAACAGGGGGCCCTACGAGCAGTACTTC
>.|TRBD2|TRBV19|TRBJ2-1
CASSRLAVRYNEQFF
TGTGCCAGTAGTAGACTAGCGGTAAGATACAATGAGCAGTTCTTC
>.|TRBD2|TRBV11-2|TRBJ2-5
CASSRALLAGAYQETQYF
TGTGCCAGCAGCAGAGCCCTACTAGCGGGGGCGTACCAAGAGACCCAGTACTTC
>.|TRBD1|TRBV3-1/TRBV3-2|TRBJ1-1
CASSPRTGTTEAFF
TGTGCCAGCAGCCCGCGGACAGGGACCACTGAAGCTTTCTTT
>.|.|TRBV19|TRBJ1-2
CASSISGGGYTF
TGTGCCAGTAGTATCAGCGGGGGTGGCTACACCTTC